The 15 T cell receptor beta chains in this list originate from one sample, sequenced in a study of blood T cell repertoires in COVID-19. Repertoires were generated with immunoSEQ multiplex PCR, while TCRdb's copy carries only in-frame clones and drops some. Of nearly 200,000 clones in the sample, roughly nine tenths are singletons; the top ten hold 0.65% to 0.95%. Sequenced material: peripheral blood. The origin of the receptors is a woman in her seventies with acute or convalescent COVID-19.

The chain recombines TRBV7-2 with TRBJ2-7, with D possibly being TRBD2 (6 bases). The germline V and J ends were trimmed by 5 bases and 7 bases, with 24 bases remaining between them. The CDR3 has 16 amino acids. Germline lookup yields CDR1 SGHTA and CDR2 FQGNSA. The DNA of the CDR3 is TGTGCCAGCAGCCCTAGGCCAAGCGGCCCGGCGGGGGAGCAGTACTTC. Translation gives CASSPRPSGPAGEQYF.

The rearrangement links TRBV7-2 to TRBJ1-2; a possible D gene is TRBD1 (5 bases). Looked up from germline, CDR1 is SGHTA and CDR2 is FQGNSA. The CDR3 is made up of 16 amino acids. With 1 base removed from V and 5 bases from J, the gap between germline ends came to 17 bases. The CDR3 nucleotides are TGTGCCAGCAGCTTAGAGGGCCAGGGATGGGTATATGGCTACACCTTC. It is translated as CASSLEGQGWVYGYTF.

This clone was counted only a few times. V is TRBV6-1 and J is TRBJ1-2; D call uncertain. The V gene lost 1 base and the J gene lost 5 bases, with 17 bases spanning the gap. Germline CDR1 reads MNHNS; CDR2 reads SASEGT. This CDR3 contains 16 residues. CDR3 bases: TGTGCCAGCAGTGAAGGGGCAGGTCCCCTCTTTTATGGCTACACCTTC. Translating gives CASSEGAGPLFYGYTF.

V usage is TRBV5-6 and J usage is TRBJ2-7; D perhaps matches TRBD2 (5 bases). V was cut by 4 bases and J by 7 bases, with 18 bases left in between. Germline assignment: CDR1 SGHDT and CDR2 YYEEEE. This CDR3 spans 14 amino acids. CDR3 in amino acids: CASSPGLPRSEQYF. CDR3 nucleotide sequence: TGTGCCAGCAGCCCCGGACTGCCTCGGAGTGAGCAGTACTTC.

The rearrangement uses TRBV3-1 (or the pseudogene TRBV3-2) and TRBJ2-2, with D possibly being TRBD1 (6 bases). Trimming removed 1 base from V and 4 bases from J, with 10 bases in between. This CDR3 spans 15 amino acids. Germline CDR1 and CDR2: LGHDT and YNNKEL (reference sequence). The CDR3 bases are TGTGCCAGCAGCCAAGTACAGGGTGGCACCGGGGAGCTGTTTTTT. Translation gives CASSQVQGGTGELFF.

This clone has more than one count but fewer than ten. The chain employs TRBV5-1 and TRBJ2-7, with D tentatively TRBD2 (6 bases). This CDR3 contains 14 residues. The V end was cut by 6 bases, the J end by 3 bases, with 16 bases between. Germline values: CDR1 SGHRS, CDR2 YFSETQ. CDR3 in amino acids: CASTRELAGYEQYF. For the CDR3, the DNA is TGCGCCAGCACCCGGGAGTTAGCAGGCTACGAGCAGTACTTC.

This clone was recorded once. The chain has TRBV6-6 and TRBJ2-5; 10 bases are shared with TRBD1. V gave up 5 bases and J gave up 4 bases; unmatched junction bases: 7. This CDR3 has 15 residues. From germline, CDR1 is MNHNY and CDR2 SVGAGI (reference sequence). The CDR3 DNA sequence: TGTGCCAGCAGTGACCGGACAGGGGGTAGAGAGACCCAGTACTTC. Encoded protein: CASSDRTGGRETQYF.

The chain combines TRBV5-1 with TRBJ1-1; D is uncertain. This CDR3 comprises 13 residues. Trimming removed 4 bases from V and 0 bases from J, with 7 bases in between. Germline V gene sequence: CDR1 SGHRS, CDR2 YFSETQ. CDR3 amino acids: CASSPNMNTEAFF. In DNA form, the CDR3 reads TGCGCCAGCAGCCCCAACATGAACACTGAAGCTTTCTTT.

The chain has TRBV10-3 and TRBJ1-5; 8 bases line up with TRBD1. CDR3 size: 15 residues. Trimming cost V 6 bases and J 1 base; bases outside gene matches: 5. Germline-derived CDR1 and CDR2 are ENHRY and SYGVKD. The CDR3 DNA is TGTGCCATCAGGCCGACAGGGGAGAGCAATCAGCCCCAGCATTTT. It encodes CAIRPTGESNQPQHF.

This clone was observed a few times. The chain recombines TRBV7-2 with TRBJ1-5; no reliable D call. Trimming removed 5 bases from V and 0 bases from J, with 11 bases in between. Germline V gene data show CDR1 as SGHTA and CDR2 as FQGNSA. CDR3 length equals 15 residues. The CDR3 loop is CASSIDGVSNQPQHF. CDR3 nucleotides: TGTGCCAGCAGCATTGACGGGGTTAGCAATCAGCCCCAGCATTTT.

The rearrangement links TRBV10-2 to TRBJ1-1; weak D call: TRBD1 (5 bases). Germline V CDR1 and CDR2: WSHSY, SAAADI. This CDR3 is 14 amino acids long. Trimming shortened V by 2 bases and J by 11 bases, and 18 bases separated the two germline ends. The CDR3 DNA reads as TGCGCCAGCAGTGAGGGGGGGGACCCCAAGAGCGCTTTCTTT. This gives the protein CASSEGGDPKSAFF.

V usage is TRBV7-2 and J usage is TRBJ2-2; a possible D gene is TRBD1 (5 bases). This CDR3 has 15 residues. Trimming removed 3 bases at V and 4 bases at J, with 12 bases between. The germline gives CDR1 SGHTA, CDR2 FQGNSA. The CDR3 region has the DNA TGTGCCAGCAGCTTCTCAGGGTTCGGCACCGGGGAGCTGTTTTTT. Protein: CASSFSGFGTGELFF.

The genes are TRBV12-3 or TRBV12-4 and TRBJ1-2, with 8 bases lining up with TRBD1. This CDR3 spans 13 amino acids. The trim removed 4 bases at V and 8 bases at J, leaving 6 bases unmatched. The CDR3 DNA follows: TGTGCCAGCAGTTCGGACAGGGTGGGCGGCTACACCTTC. It encodes CASSSDRVGGYTF.

The V call is TRBV3-1 (or the pseudogene TRBV3-2), the J call TRBJ1-4; D might be TRBD1 (6 bases). Germline CDR1 and CDR2: LGHDT and YNNKEL (reference sequence). V was cut by 2 bases and J by 2 bases, with 15 bases left in between. This CDR3 has 17 amino acids. The CDR3 loop is CASSQWTAAPTNEKLFF. CDR3 coding DNA: TGTGCCAGCAGCCAATGGACAGCAGCACCTACTAATGAAAAACTGTTTTTT.

The chain has TRBV27 and TRBJ2-2, with D uncertain. Germline CDR1 is MNHEY and CDR2 is SMNVEV (reference sequence). CDR3 size: 12 residues. V was clipped by 7 bases and J by 4 bases, with 7 bases between them. Here the CDR3 DNA reads TGTGCCAGCAAAAGAGCCACCGGGGAGCTGTTTTTT. It specifies CASKRATGELFF.